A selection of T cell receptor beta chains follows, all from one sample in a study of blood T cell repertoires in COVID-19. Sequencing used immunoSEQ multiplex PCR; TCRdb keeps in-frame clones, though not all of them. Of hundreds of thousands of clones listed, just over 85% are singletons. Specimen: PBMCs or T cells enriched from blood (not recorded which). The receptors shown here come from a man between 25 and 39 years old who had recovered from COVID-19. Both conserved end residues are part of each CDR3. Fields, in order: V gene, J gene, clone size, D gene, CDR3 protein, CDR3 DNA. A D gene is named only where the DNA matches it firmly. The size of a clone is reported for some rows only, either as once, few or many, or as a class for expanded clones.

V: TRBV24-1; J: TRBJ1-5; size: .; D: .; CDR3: CATSDPRESNQPQHF; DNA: TGTGCCACCAGTGACCCCCGGGAGAGCAATCAGCCCCAGCATTTT
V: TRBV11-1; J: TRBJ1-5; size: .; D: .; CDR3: CASSLGSYQPQHF; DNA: TGTGCCAGCAGCTTAGGGAGCTATCAGCCCCAGCATTTT
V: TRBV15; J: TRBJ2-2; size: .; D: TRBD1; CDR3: CATSGRDSRNTGELFF; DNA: TGTGCCACCAGCGGCCGGGACAGTAGAAACACCGGGGAGCTGTTTTTT
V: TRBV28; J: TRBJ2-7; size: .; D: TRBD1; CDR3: CASTRDRAYEQYF; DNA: TGTGCCAGCACTAGAGACAGGGCCTACGAGCAGTACTTC
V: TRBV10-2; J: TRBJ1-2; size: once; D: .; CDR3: CASDATELTNYGYTF; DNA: TGCGCCAGTGACGCAACAGAACTTACTAACTATGGCTACACCTTC
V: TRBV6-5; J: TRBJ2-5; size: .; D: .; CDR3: CASRQRGGGQETQYF; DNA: TGTGCCAGCAGGCAGCGGGGAGGGGGCCAAGAGACCCAGTACTTC
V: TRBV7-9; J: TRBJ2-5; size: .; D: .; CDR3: CASSPGSVVQETQYF; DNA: TGTGCCAGCAGCCCCGGGTCCGTGGTCCAAGAGACCCAGTACTTC
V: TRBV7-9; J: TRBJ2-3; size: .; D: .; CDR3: CASSPDLAVTDTQYF; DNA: TGTGCCAGCAGCCCCGACCTAGCCGTAACAGATACGCAGTATTTT
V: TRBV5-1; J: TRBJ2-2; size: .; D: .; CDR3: CASSHSTGELFF; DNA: TGCGCCAGCAGTCACTCGACCGGGGAGCTGTTTTTT
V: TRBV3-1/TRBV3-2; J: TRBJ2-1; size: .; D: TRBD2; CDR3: CASSQGLRESSYNEQFF; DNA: TGTGCCAGCAGCCAAGGATTGCGGGAGAGCTCCTACAATGAGCAGTTCTTC
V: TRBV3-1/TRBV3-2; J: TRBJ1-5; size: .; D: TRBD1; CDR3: CASSPGTGGDNQPQHF; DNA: TGTGCCAGCAGCCCTGGGACAGGGGGGGACAATCAGCCCCAGCATTTT
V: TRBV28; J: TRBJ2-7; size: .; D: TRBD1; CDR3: CASSFAGQDYEQYF; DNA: TGTGCCAGCAGTTTCGCCGGACAGGACTACGAGCAGTACTTC
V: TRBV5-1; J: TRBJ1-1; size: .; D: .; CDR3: CASSIDTEAFF; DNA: TGCGCCAGCAGCATAGACACTGAAGCTTTCTTT
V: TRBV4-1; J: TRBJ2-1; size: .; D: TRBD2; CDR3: CASSQGLAGRIGQFF; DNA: TGCGCCAGCAGCCAAGGACTAGCGGGGAGGATCGGGCAGTTCTTC
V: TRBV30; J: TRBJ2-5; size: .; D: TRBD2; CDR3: CAWSVGLAGGRQETQYF; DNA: TGTGCCTGGAGTGTCGGGCTAGCGGGAGGGCGACAAGAGACCCAGTACTTC
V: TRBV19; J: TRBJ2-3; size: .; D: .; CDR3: CASQDPGWADTQYF; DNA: TGTGCCAGTCAGGATCCGGGGTGGGCGGATACGCAGTATTTT
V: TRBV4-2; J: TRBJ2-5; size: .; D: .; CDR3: CASSLDRLQETQYF; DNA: TGTGCCAGCAGCCTAGACAGGTTACAAGAGACCCAGTACTTC
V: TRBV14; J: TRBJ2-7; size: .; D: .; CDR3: CASSLRGMSYEQYF; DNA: TGTGCCAGCAGCCTCAGGGGAATGTCCTACGAGCAGTACTTC
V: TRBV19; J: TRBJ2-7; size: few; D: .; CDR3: CASSIALRSSYEQYF; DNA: TGTGCCAGTAGTATCGCCTTGCGAAGCTCCTACGAGCAGTACTTC
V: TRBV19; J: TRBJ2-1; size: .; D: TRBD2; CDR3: CATKARAGASSYNEQFF; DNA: TGTGCCACTAAGGCCAGGGCGGGAGCCTCCTCCTACAATGAGCAGTTCTTC
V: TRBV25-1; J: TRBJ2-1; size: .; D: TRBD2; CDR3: CASSDRRLAGGRYNEQFF; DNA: TGTGCCAGCAGTGACCGCCGACTAGCGGGAGGGCGGTACAATGAGCAGTTCTTC
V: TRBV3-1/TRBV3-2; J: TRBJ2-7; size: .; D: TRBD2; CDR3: CASSQSSGGYYEQYF; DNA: TGTGCCAGCAGCCAGTCTAGCGGAGGTTACTACGAGCAGTACTTC
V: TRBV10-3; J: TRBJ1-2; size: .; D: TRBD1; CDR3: CAISAGTDYGYTF; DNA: TGTGCCATCAGTGCCGGGACAGACTATGGCTACACCTTC
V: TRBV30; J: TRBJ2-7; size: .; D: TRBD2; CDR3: CAWSGLASWNGEQYF; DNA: TGTGCCTGGAGTGGACTAGCCTCATGGAACGGGGAGCAGTACTTC
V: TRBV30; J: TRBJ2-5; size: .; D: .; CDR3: CAWSVTDQETQYF; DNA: TGTGCCTGGAGTGTAACAGACCAAGAGACCCAGTACTTC
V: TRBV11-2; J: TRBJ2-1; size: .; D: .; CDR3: CASSKLQGKNHNEQFF; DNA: TGTGCCAGCAGCAAATTACAGGGAAAGAATCACAATGAGCAGTTCTTC
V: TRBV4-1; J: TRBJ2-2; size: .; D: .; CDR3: CASSPLGSGDPGELFF; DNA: TGCGCCAGCAGCCCGCTAGGGTCAGGGGATCCAGGGGAGCTGTTTTTT
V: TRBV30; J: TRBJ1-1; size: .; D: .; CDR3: CAWSVPDSGPPGAFF; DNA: TGTGCCTGGAGTGTACCGGACAGCGGACCTCCGGGGGCTTTCTTT
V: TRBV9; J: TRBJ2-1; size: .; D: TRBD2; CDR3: CASSGGTSGEGNFYNEQFF; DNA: TGTGCCAGCAGCGGGGGGACTAGCGGGGAAGGCAATTTCTACAATGAGCAGTTCTTC